This TCR beta chain was captured in a study of blood T cell repertoires in COVID-19. About the research overall: PBMCs, B-cell-depleted T cells, or T cells provided the cDNA or gDNA that made up the material.

CDR1 and CDR2 (germline): SGDLS, YYNGEE. CDR3 length equals 14 residues. Trimming took 0 bases from V and 3 from J, leaving 10 bases between them. As processed by the authors: Amplified reference gene primers provided the basis for estimating nucleated cell counts. TCRdb's copy holds only in-frame clones and misses some; the assay was immunoSEQ multiplex PCR. V, J and clone size reflect that table, while D and trimming were determined from the DNA. The sample consists of 70,000 or so clones, 70% to 90% of them appearing once. V is TRBV9 and J is TRBJ2-7; D is undetermined. The sequence was collected from a man in his 70s with active COVID-19. Sequenced: peripheral blood. DNA of the CDR3: TGTGCCAGCAGCGTAGCTGTCGGCGGCTACGAGCAGTACTTC. Its protein is CASSVAVGGYEQYF.